The next 29 T cell receptor beta chains were all read from a single sample in a study of shared clonotypes between healthy human individuals. Libraries were prepared by immunoSEQ multiplex PCR; TCRdb keeps only in-frame clonotypes and omits some of them. The data contain fewer than 500,000 clones, 60% to 80% of them singletons. Sequenced input: PBMCs. The receptor source for this set is a middle-aged woman in good health. Some clones in this sample may be carry-over from other donors' samples.

This clone was seen a single time. V gene TRBV5-1 combines with J gene TRBJ2-3; D may be TRBD1 (6 bases). Germline CDR1 SGHRS, CDR2 YFSETQ. The CDR3 contains 17 residues. Trimming cost V 0 bases and J 1 base, with 15 bases left between them. CDR3 sequence reads: CASSLGTERTRTDTQYF. The CDR3 nucleotides are TGCGCCAGCAGCTTGGGGACAGAACGAACGCGCACAGATACGCAGTATTTT.

The rearrangement uses TRBV6-1 and TRBJ2-3; D is perhaps TRBD1 or TRBD2 (5 bases each). Germline-derived CDR1 and CDR2 are MNHNS and SASEGT. The CDR3 has 15 amino acids. In DNA form, the CDR3 reads TGTGCTTGGGGCAGGGACCCCTCTAGCACAGATACGCAGTATTTT. This encodes CAWGRDPSSTDTQYF.

The chain links TRBV9 to TRBJ2-7, with 7 bases fitting TRBD2. Unmatched junction bases numbered 16, after V lost 6 bases and J lost 7 bases. The germline V gene encodes CDR1 SGDLS and CDR2 YYNGEE. The CDR3 loop spans 15 amino acids. CDR3 in DNA: TGTGCCAGCACCCCATCGCTAGCGGAGGGCGGAGAGCAGTACTTC. Its protein is CASTPSLAEGGEQYF.

This chain uses TRBV28 with TRBJ2-3; D gene unclear. In germline, CDR1 is MDHEN, CDR2 SYDVKM. This CDR3 region has 11 residues. V was shortened by 6 bases and J by 4 bases, with 5 bases between the two germline ends. The CDR3 bases are TGTGCCAGCAGCGGTCCAGATACGCAGTATTTT. Its translation is CASSGPDTQYF. Using reference TRBV28 and TRBJ2-3 for the parts outside the CDR3, the full variable domain is DVKVTQSSRYLVKRTGEKVFLECVQDMDHENMFWYRQDPGLGLRLIYFSYDVKMKEKGDIPEGYSVSREKKERFSLILESASTNQTSMYLCASSGPDTQYFGPGTRLTVL.

The genes are TRBV23-1 and TRBJ2-7; D perhaps matches TRBD1 (6 bases). TRBV23-1 is an ORF; its function is uncertain. V lost 4 bases and J 2 bases, leaving 18 bases between the germline ends. The CDR3 consists of 16 residues. This chain's CDR3 is CASSRILGTHTYEQYF. CDR3 nucleotides: TGCGCCAGCAGTCGGATTTTGGGGACACATACCTACGAGCAGTACTTC.

This clone has only a few counts. The V call is TRBV18, the J call TRBJ1-1, with D perhaps TRBD1 (5 bases). CDR3 length: 17 amino acids. With 6 bases removed from V and 0 bases from J, the gap between germline ends came to 20 bases. Germline V gene sequence: CDR1 KGHSH, CDR2 LQKENI. The CDR3 sequence: CASSPRGGGGMNTEAFF. CDR3 DNA sequence: TGTGCCAGCTCTCCGCGTGGGGGTGGGGGAATGAACACTGAAGCTTTCTTT.

The chain has TRBV30 and TRBJ1-6; no definite D call. Trimming took off 3 bases at V and 6 bases at J, with 9 bases between the two ends. Germline CDR1 and CDR2: GTSNPN and SVGIG (reference sequence). The CDR3 totals 13 residues. CDR3 DNA: TGTGCCTGGAGGTCCACCAGTAATTCACCCCTCCACTTT. Translating it yields CAWRSTSNSPLHF.

There are a few counts of this clone. This chain uses TRBV28 with TRBJ1-2; D is ambiguous. This CDR3 is 14 amino acids long. The germline CDR1 and CDR2 sequences are MDHEN and SYDVKM. V was trimmed by 7 bases and J by 2 bases, leaving 14 bases between them. The CDR3 DNA is TGTGCCAGCACTTCGGACGGGAGGAACTATGGCTACACCTTC. It encodes CASTSDGRNYGYTF.

The chain carries TRBV28 and TRBJ2-1; a weak D match, TRBD2 (6 bases). The CDR3 loop spans 16 amino acids. Germline V lookup: CDR1 MDHEN, CDR2 SYDVKM. Trimming shortened V by 3 bases and J by 5 bases, and 17 bases separated the two germline ends. CDR3: CASSLGREWWHNEQFF. The CDR3 DNA reads TGTGCCAGCAGTTTGGGTCGGGAGTGGTGGCACAATGAGCAGTTCTTC.

With respect to this clone: The sample has other DNA sequences that encode this CDR3 too. The chain couples TRBV18 to TRBJ1-4; no firm D call. Germline CDR1 and CDR2: KGHSH and LQKENI. This CDR3 comprises 14 residues. V shed 6 bases and J shed 4 bases, with 12 bases lying between them. CDR3 in DNA: TGTGCCAGCTCCTCGAGTGGGCTTAATGAAAAACTGTTTTTT. Translating gives CASSSSGLNEKLFF.

The chain couples TRBV7-8 to TRBJ1-1, with a weak D call TRBD1 (5 bases). Germline CDR1 and CDR2: SGHVS and FQNEAQ. CDR3 length equals 13 residues. The germline V and J ends were trimmed by 5 bases and 5 bases, with 12 bases remaining between them. CDR3: CASSPAQGTEAFF. The CDR3 nucleotides are TGTGCCAGCAGCCCCGCCCAGGGTACTGAAGCTTTCTTT.

The CDR3 region has the DNA TGTGCCAGCAGCTTGGGACAGGGGGCGACTGAAAAACTGTTTTTT. Translation gives CASSLGQGATEKLFF. This chain connects TRBV13 to TRBJ1-4, with 12 positions matching TRBD1. The germline V gene encodes CDR1 PRHDT and CDR2 FYEKMQ (reference sequence). The CDR3 is 15 residues long. Trimming removed 3 bases from V and 7 bases from J; junction bases left unmatched: 3.

The sample holds many counts of this clone. The chain uses TRBV19 and TRBJ2-2; tentative D call: TRBD2 (6 bases). Germline CDR1 reads LNHDA; CDR2 reads SQIVND (reference sequence). V dropped 10 bases and J dropped 3 bases, with 15 bases sitting between them. The CDR3 length is 14 residues. DNA of the CDR3: TGTGCCACCCGGCGGAGGGGTGACACCGGGGAGCTGTTTTTT. Residues: CATRRRGDTGELFF.

In DNA form, the CDR3 reads TGTGCCAGCATCTCAAAGAGGGAGCTGAGCACAGATACGCAGTATTTT. This sequence encodes CASISKRELSTDTQYF. The chain recombines TRBV5-6 with TRBJ2-3; possible D gene TRBD2, 5 bases. From germline, CDR1 is SGHDT and CDR2 YYEEEE. The CDR3 totals 16 residues. V was pared by 6 bases and J by 0 bases, with 17 bases between. The full variable domain, in which reference TRBV5-6 and TRBJ2-3 provide the parts outside the CDR3, is DAGVTQSPTHLIKTRGQQVTLRCSPKSGHDTVSWYQQALGQGPQFIFQYYEEEERQRGNFPDRFSGHQFPNYSSELNVNALLLGDSALYLCASISKRELSTDTQYFGPGTRLTVL.

J is TRBJ2-7 and V is TRBV7-9, with 7 bases identical to TRBD2. The CDR3 extends over 15 amino acids. V lost 4 bases and J lost 5; bases outside the gene matches: 11. Per the germline V gene, CDR1 is SEHNR and CDR2 is FQNEAQ (reference sequence). The CDR3 loop is CASSSGRKGRDEQYF. The CDR3 DNA sequence: TGTGCCAGCAGCTCCGGGAGGAAAGGCCGCGACGAGCAGTACTTC.

The chain couples TRBV15 to TRBJ2-5; TRBD2 matches 10 bases. Looked up from germline, CDR1 is LNHNV and CDR2 is YYDKDF (reference sequence). V dropped 1 base and J dropped 5; count of bases not matched to a gene: 7. This CDR3 has 16 amino acids. The CDR3 DNA sequence: TGTGCCACCAGCAGAGGACTAGCGGGCCTCCAGGAGACCCAGTACTTC. Translating gives CATSRGLAGLQETQYF.

Points on this clone: Because the CDR3 is missing its conserved closing phenylalanine or tryptophan, this is likely a read error. The DNA is left out, because the CDR3 cannot be placed on it with certainty; the CDR3 is given as TCRdb lists it. This chain joins TRBV6-1 and TRBJ1-1. From its first to its last residue, the CDR3 has 13 amino acids. Germline assignment: CDR1 MNHNS and CDR2 SASEGT. CDR3 sequence reads: CASSDPRLTVITV.

This clone occurred a few times. The chain combines TRBV5-1 with TRBJ1-1, with D perhaps matching TRBD1 (6 bases). Trimming took 0 bases from V and 8 from J, leaving 14 bases between them. The CDR3 has 14 residues. CDR1 and CDR2 from the germline V gene are SGHRS and YFSETQ. CDR3 loop: CASSLVSGGREAFF. The CDR3 DNA is TGCGCCAGCAGCTTGGTGTCCGGGGGCAGGGAAGCTTTCTTT.

The CDR3 DNA is TGCAGCGTTGTTGGGGCCTCAGGGGCCAAAAACATTCAGTACTTC. Protein product: CSVVGASGAKNIQYF. The rearrangement joins TRBV29-1 to TRBJ2-4, with a tentative D call TRBD1 (5 bases). Between the trimmed V and J ends, which lost 4 bases and 1 base, there was a span of 14 bases. Germline V gene lookup returns CDR1 SQVTM and CDR2 ANQGSEA. This CDR3 is built from 15 residues.

The chain employs TRBV14 and TRBJ1-5, with TRBD1 as a possible D gene (6 bases). The germline gives CDR1 SGHDN, CDR2 FVKESK. Trimming shortened V by 0 bases and J by 9 bases, and 9 bases separated the two germline ends. The length of the CDR3 is 13 residues. CDR3 protein: CASSQDVGGPQHF. In DNA form, the CDR3 reads TGTGCCAGCAGCCAAGATGTAGGGGGGCCCCAGCATTTT.

The chain employs TRBV27 and TRBJ2-7; D call uncertain. Germline loops: CDR1 MNHEY, CDR2 SMNVEV (reference sequence). V was trimmed by 5 bases and J by 0 bases, leaving 8 bases between them. This CDR3 has 13 residues. CDR3 loop: CASSKGRSYEQYF. The CDR3 nucleotides read TGTGCCAGCAGTAAAGGGCGCTCCTACGAGCAGTACTTC.

This clone was recorded at least ten times. The identical CDR3 is also encoded by other nucleotide sequences in the sample. The chain has TRBV27 and TRBJ2-3; no clear D gene. Between the trimmed V and J ends, which lost 5 bases and 0 bases, there was a span of 3 bases. This CDR3 spans 12 amino acids. The germline V gene encodes CDR1 MNHEY and CDR2 SMNVEV (reference sequence). The chain's CDR3 is CASSPSTDTQYF. In DNA, the CDR3 is TGTGCCAGCAGTCCTAGCACAGATACGCAGTATTTT.

V is TRBV28 and J is TRBJ1-1; 8 bases fit TRBD1. Germline CDR1 MDHEN, CDR2 SYDVKM. The CDR3 has 13 amino acids. V lost 8 bases, J lost 5 bases, and 7 bases stayed unmatched. CDR3 loop: CASDRQGTTEAFF. CDR3 bases: TGTGCCAGCGATAGACAGGGGACGACTGAAGCTTTCTTT.

The chain recombines TRBV7-9 with TRBJ2-7; D is unresolved. Germline CDR1 SEHNR, CDR2 FQNEAQ (reference sequence). The V end was cut by 5 bases, the J end by 6 bases, with 11 bases between. This CDR3 is 12 amino acids long. CDR3 DNA sequence: TGTGCCAGCAGCCTACAGACCCGCGAGCAGTACTTC. Translated: CASSLQTREQYF. Full variable domain (remainder filled in from reference TRBV7-9 and TRBJ2-7): DTGVSQNPRHKITKRGQNVTFRCDPISEHNRLYWYRQTLGQGPEFLTYFQNEAQLEKSRLLSDRFSAERPKGSFSTLEIQRTEQGDSAMYLCASSLQTREQYFGPGTRLTVT.

The table lists this clone with a count of one. The CDR3 loop is CASSLTGERRNGYTF. The CDR3 bases are TGCGCCAGCAGCTTGACAGGCGAAAGAAGGAATGGCTACACCTTC. This chain links TRBV5-1 with TRBJ1-2, with a tentative D call TRBD1 (5 bases). V lost 1 base, J lost 6 bases, and 16 bases lay in between. Germline CDR1 is SGHRS and CDR2 is YFSETQ. This CDR3 has 15 residues.

This chain links TRBV28 with TRBJ2-5; D remains unclear. The CDR3 length is 13 residues. Germline V gives CDR1 MDHEN, CDR2 SYDVKM. V was pared by 3 bases and J by 1 base, with 6 bases between. The CDR3 nucleotides are TGTGCCAGCAGTTTTAGAGTCCAAGAGACCCAGTACTTC. As protein: CASSFRVQETQYF. The full variable domain, completed using reference TRBV28 and TRBJ2-5, is DVKVTQSSRYLVKRTGEKVFLECVQDMDHENMFWYRQDPGLGLRLIYFSYDVKMKEKGDIPEGYSVSREKKERFSLILESASTNQTSMYLCASSFRVQETQYFGPGTRLLVL.

The chain employs TRBV23-1 and TRBJ2-6; 7 bases align to TRBD1. TRBV23-1 is given ORF status, its function remaining uncertain. J gave up 0 bases and V 0 bases, and 2 bases lay outside the gene matches. The length of the CDR3 is 17 residues. CDR3 in amino acids: CASSQSTGISGANVLTF. The CDR3 DNA is TGCGCCAGCAGTCAATCGACAGGGATCTCTGGGGCCAACGTCCTGACTTTC.

The V call is TRBV9, the J call TRBJ2-1; D is perhaps TRBD2 (7 bases). V shed 2 bases and J shed 8 bases, with 23 bases lying between them. This CDR3 contains 17 residues. The germline CDR1 and CDR2 sequences are SGDLS and YYNGEE. The CDR3 bases are TGTGCCAGCAGCGTGGATGGGAGGGGCCCCTGGGGGCATGAGCAGTTCTTC. Amino acids: CASSVDGRGPWGHEQFF. The full variable domain, rest sourced from reference TRBV9 and TRBJ2-1, is DSGVTQTPKHLITATGQRVTLRCSPRSGDLSVYWYQQSLDQGLQFLIQYYNGEERAKGNILERFSAQQFPDLHSELNLSSLELGDSALYFCASSVDGRGPWGHEQFFGPGTRLTVL.

The V gene is TRBV7-3, the J gene TRBJ2-2; the match to TRBD2 covers 9 bases. Germline V gene lookup returns CDR1 SGHTA and CDR2 FQGTGA. The CDR3 runs to 15 residues. The V gene end was trimmed by 0 bases and the J gene end by 8 bases; junction bases not matched to a gene: 4. The CDR3 nucleotides are TGTGCCAGCAGCTTAACGTCTAGCGGGAAGGGGGAGCTGTTTTTT. It specifies CASSLTSSGKGELFF.